The present T cell receptor (beta chain) was sequenced within a study of blood T cell repertoires in COVID-19 (dated by TCRdb to 2019 to 2021). Context from the whole study: Samples from collaborators originated in the United States, Italy and Spain and spanned both the acute and convalescent phases of COVID-19. The material from the prospective study consisted of cDNA or gDNA derived from T cells, B-cell-depleted T cells, or PBMCs. Deeply sampled blood TCRbeta repertoires from subjects exposed to, actively infected with, or recovered from COVID-19 were included in the dataset. The repertoires were released in a freely available public database meant as a resource for research on the immune response to SARS-CoV-2. The samples were drawn from two sources: the first 160 participants of the ongoing ImmuneRACE study, and approximately 1,300 subjects contributed by 6 global collaborators. Sample metadata almost always included a de-identified subject ID, COVID-19 status, age in years and sex. Where available, HLA class I and class II types were obtained from metadata supplied by the sample provider rather than from assay-based typing. Overall study outcomes, separate from this receptor: Clinical and demographic metadata were provided uncurated, with the amount varying by source and participant.

TCRbeta CDR3 regions were amplified from genomic DNA using the immunoSEQ Assay, a bias-controlled multiplex PCR. In the paper's pipeline: Within the assay, amplification of reference gene primers was used to estimate how many nucleated cells each sample contained. Sequence reads were collapsed and filtered to measure the absolute abundance of every unique TCRbeta CDR3 rearrangement. For each sample, productive Simpson clonality was calculated as the square root of Simpson's diversity index over productive rearrangements. Held by TCRdb, this immuneACCESS table contains in-frame sequences only and omits some clones. Under half of the omission traces to an unresolved V gene where checked; the cause of the rest is unknown. Clonal size and the V and J genes are those of that table, whereas D and trimming came from the DNA. The sample profile shows 100,000 to 110,000 clones; 70% to 80% of them were found once. Roughly 29% of the sample is in the top ten clones.

Many counts were recorded for this clone. No antigen is known for it. Per-nucleotide qualities are absent, and no much larger clonotype sits a single base away. According to the germline V gene (reference sequence), CDR1 reads LGHDT and CDR2 reads YNNKEL. CDR3 length: 14 amino acids, cysteine to phenylalanine. The read is trimmed to its CDR3 DNA, 42 bases read in frame from base 1. V and J are truncated by 3 bases and 7 bases respectively, leaving an intervening sequence of 10 bases. Each collaborating institution followed its own protocols to collect whole blood in K2EDTA tubes. For TCRbeta analysis, collaborators shipped samples in one of three forms: frozen whole blood, isolated PBMCs, or DNA extracted from either of those sample types.

The sample was peripheral blood. The clonotype comes from a man in his sixties or seventies with active or convalescent COVID-19. The chain links TRBV3-1 (or the pseudogene TRBV3-2) with TRBJ1-6; the D gene cannot be named for sure. The CDR3 reads as follows: CASSQQQFNSPLHF. At the DNA level, the sequence is TGTGCCAGCAGCCAGCAACAGTTCAATTCACCCCTCCACTTT.